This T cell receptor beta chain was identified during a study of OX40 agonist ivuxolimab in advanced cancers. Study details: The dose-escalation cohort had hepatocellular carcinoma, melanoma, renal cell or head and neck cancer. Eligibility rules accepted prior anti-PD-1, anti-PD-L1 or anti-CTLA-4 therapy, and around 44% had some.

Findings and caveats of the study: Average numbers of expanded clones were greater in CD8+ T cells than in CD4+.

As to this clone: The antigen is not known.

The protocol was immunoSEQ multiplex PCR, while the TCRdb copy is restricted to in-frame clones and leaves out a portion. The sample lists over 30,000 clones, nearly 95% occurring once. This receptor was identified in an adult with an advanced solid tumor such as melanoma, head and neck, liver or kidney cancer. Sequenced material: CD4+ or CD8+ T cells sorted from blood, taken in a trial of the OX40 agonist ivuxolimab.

The CDR3 loop reads CASSSLVLEKLFF. The CDR3 coding sequence is TGTGCCAGCAGTTCATTGGTTCTGGAGAAACTGTTTTTT. This rearrangement joins TRBV6-6 to TRBJ1-4; D gene uncertain. V was cut by 4 bases and J by 11 bases, with 14 bases left in between. Germline V gene data show CDR1 as MNHNY and CDR2 as SVGAGI (reference sequence). This CDR3 comprises 13 residues.